This TCR beta chain appears in the sequencing data of a study of Graves' ophthalmopathy and Graves' hyperthyroidism. This clonotype was counted at least ten times. Amplified material comprised TCR beta CDR3 regions derived from RNA transcripts. A first-round RT-PCR used HTBI primers, followed by a second-round multiplex PCR. TCRdb processed the multiplex PCR reads anew with MiXCR; each CDR3 protein has one entry. There are roughly 420,000 distinct CDR3 sequences in the sample; over 20% occur only once, and more than 2.5% lies in the top ten. CDR1 is GTSNPN and CDR2 is SVGIG in the germline V gene (reference sequence). The CDR3 totals 14 residues. With 0 bases clipped from V and 3 bases from J, the junction kept 4 bases outside the gene matches.

This chain joins TRBV30 and TRBJ2-7, with TRBD1 matching over 8 bases. Sequencing was performed on peripheral blood. The TCR sequence derives from a woman between 18 and 29 years old with stable Graves' hyperthyroidism. The CDR3 is CAWSVGTGNYEQYF. CDR3 DNA sequence: TGTGCCTGGAGTGTCGGGACAGGCAACTACGAGCAGTACTTC.